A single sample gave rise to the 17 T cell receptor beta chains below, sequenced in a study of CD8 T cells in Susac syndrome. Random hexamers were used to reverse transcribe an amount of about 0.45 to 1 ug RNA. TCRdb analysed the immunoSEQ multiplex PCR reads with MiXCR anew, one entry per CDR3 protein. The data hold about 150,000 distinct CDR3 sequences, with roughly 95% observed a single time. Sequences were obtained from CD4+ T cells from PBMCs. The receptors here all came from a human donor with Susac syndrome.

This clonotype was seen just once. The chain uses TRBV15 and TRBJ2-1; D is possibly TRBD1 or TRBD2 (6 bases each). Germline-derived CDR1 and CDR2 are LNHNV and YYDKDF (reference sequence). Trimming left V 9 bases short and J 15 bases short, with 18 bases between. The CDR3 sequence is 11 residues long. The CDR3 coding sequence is TGTGCCACAGGGGGGATGAGCGGTACGTTCTTC. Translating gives CATGGMSGTFF.

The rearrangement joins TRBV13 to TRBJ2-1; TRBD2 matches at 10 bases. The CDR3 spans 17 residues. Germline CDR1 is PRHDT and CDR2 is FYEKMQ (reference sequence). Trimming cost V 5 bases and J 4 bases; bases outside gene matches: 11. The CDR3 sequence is CASSQALSSGGYNEQFF. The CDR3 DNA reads TGTGCCAGCAGCCAAGCCCTCTCTAGCGGGGGTTACAATGAGCAGTTCTTC.

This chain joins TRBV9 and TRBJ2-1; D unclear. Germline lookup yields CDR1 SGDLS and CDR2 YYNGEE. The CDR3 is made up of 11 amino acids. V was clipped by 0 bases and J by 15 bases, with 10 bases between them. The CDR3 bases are TGTGCCAGCAGCGTAGGTCCCGTACTGTTCTTC. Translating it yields CASSVGPVLFF.

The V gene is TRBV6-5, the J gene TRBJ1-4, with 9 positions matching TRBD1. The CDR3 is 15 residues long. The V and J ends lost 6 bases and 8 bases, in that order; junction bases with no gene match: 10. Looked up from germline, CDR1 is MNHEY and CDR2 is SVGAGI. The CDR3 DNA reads TGTGCCAGCAGCCAACCGGGGACAGGGAAAGAAAAACTGTTTTTT. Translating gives CASSQPGTGKEKLFF.

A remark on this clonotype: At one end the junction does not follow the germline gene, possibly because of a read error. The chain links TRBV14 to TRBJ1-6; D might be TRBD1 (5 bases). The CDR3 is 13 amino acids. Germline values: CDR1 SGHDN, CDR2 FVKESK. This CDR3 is CASSQGGGSPLHF. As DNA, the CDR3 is TGTGCCAGCAGTCAAGGCGGGGGTTCACCCCTCCACTTT.

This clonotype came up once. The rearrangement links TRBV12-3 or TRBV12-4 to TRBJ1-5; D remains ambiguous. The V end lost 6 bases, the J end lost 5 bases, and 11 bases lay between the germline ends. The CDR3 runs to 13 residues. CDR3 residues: CASSPVPDQPQHF. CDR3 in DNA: TGTGCCAGCAGCCCAGTCCCGGATCAGCCCCAGCATTTT.

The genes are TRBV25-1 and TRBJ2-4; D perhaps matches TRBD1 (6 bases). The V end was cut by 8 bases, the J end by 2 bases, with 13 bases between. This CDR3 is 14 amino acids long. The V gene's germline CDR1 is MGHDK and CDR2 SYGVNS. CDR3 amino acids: CASGAQGTKNIQYF. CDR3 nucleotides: TGTGCCAGCGGTGCACAGGGTACCAAAAACATTCAGTACTTC.

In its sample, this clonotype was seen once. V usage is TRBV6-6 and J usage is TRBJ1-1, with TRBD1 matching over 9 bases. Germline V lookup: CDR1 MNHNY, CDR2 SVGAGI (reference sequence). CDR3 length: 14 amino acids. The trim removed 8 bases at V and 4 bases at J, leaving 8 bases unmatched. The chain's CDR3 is CASGRTGVVTEAFF. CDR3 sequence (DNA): TGTGCCAGCGGCCGGACAGGGGTAGTCACTGAAGCTTTCTTT.

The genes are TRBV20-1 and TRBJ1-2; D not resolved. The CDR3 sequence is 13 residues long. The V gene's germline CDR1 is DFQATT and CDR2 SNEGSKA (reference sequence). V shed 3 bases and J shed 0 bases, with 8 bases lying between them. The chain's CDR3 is CSARGGANYGYTF. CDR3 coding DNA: TGCAGTGCTAGGGGCGGAGCTAACTATGGCTACACCTTC.

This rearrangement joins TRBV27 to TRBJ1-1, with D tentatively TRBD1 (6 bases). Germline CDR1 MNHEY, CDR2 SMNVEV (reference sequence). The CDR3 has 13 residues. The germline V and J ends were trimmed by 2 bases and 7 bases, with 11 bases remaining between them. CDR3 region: CASSLRGLGEAFF. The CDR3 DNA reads TGTGCCAGCAGTTTACGGGGGCTGGGTGAAGCTTTCTTT.

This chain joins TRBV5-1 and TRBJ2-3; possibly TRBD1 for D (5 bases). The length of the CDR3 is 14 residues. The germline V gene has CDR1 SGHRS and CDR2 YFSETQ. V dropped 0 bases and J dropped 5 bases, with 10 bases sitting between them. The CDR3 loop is CASSLERGGDTQYF. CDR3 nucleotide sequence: TGCGCCAGCAGCTTGGAAAGGGGCGGAGATACGCAGTATTTT.

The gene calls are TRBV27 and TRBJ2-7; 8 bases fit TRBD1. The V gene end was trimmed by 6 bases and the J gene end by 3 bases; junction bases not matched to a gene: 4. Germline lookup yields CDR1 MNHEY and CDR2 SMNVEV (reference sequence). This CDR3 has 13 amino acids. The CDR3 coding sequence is TGTGCCAGCAGGAAGGGGACAGGCTACGAGCAGTACTTC. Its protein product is CASRKGTGYEQYF.

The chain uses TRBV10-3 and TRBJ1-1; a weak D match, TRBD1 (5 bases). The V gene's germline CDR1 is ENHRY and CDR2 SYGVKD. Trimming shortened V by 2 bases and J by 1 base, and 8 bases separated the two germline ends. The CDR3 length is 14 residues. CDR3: CAISEQGPNTEAFF. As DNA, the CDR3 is TGTGCCATCAGTGAGCAGGGTCCGAACACTGAAGCTTTCTTT.

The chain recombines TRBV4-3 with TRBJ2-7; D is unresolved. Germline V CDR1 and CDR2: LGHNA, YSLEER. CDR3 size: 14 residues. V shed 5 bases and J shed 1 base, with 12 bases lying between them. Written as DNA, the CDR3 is TGCGCCAGCAGCGTCAGCTTAGAATCCTACGAGCAGTACTTC. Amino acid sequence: CASSVSLESYEQYF.

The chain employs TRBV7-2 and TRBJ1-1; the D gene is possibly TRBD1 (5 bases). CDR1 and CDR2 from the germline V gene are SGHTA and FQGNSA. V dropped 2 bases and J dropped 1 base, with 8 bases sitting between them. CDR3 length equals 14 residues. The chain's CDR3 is CASSLLRGNTEAFF. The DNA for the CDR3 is TGTGCCAGCAGCTTATTGAGGGGGAACACTGAAGCTTTCTTT.

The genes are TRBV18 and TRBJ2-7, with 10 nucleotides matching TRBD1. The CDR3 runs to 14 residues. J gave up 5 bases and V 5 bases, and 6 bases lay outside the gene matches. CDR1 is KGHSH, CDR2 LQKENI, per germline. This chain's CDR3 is CASSTTGGENEQYF. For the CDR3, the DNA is TGTGCCAGCTCAACGACAGGGGGCGAAAACGAGCAGTACTTC.

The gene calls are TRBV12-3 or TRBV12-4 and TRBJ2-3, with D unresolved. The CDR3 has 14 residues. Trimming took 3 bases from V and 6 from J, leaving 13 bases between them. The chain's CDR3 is CASSFHDGSDTQYF. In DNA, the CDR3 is TGTGCCAGCAGTTTTCACGACGGCTCCGATACGCAGTATTTT.